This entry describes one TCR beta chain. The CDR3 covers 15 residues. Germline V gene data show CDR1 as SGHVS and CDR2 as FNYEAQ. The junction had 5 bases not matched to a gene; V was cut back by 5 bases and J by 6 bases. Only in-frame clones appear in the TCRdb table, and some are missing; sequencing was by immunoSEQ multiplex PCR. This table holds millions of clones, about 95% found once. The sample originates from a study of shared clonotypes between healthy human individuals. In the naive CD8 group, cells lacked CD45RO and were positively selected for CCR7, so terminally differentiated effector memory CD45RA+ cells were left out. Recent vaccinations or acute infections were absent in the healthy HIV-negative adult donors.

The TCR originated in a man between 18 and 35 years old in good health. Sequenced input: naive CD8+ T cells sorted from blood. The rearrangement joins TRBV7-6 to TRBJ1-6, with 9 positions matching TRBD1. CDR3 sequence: CASSRGQGFNSPLHF. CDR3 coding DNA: TGTGCCAGCAGCCGGGGACAGGGTTTTAATTCACCCCTCCACTTT.